The 21 T cell receptor beta chains below come from one sample, sequenced in a study of T cells after yellow fever vaccination. From the 5' RACE reads, TCRdb called clonotypes with MiXCR, one entry per CDR3 protein. Here the sample spans some 500,000 distinct CDR3 sequences, around an eighth being singletons. Sequenced here: PBMCs, sampled on the day of the yellow fever booster vaccination. These receptors originate from a man aged 30 to 45 who received the YFV17D yellow fever vaccine.

This clonotype was detected only a few times. The chain has TRBV7-2 and TRBJ2-7; 8 bases are a match to TRBD2. V lost 1 base to trimming and J lost 1 base; unmatched junction nucleotides: 6. The CDR3 has 16 amino acids. CDR1 is SGHTA and CDR2 is FQGNSA in the germline V gene. The CDR3 DNA follows: TGTGCCAGCAGCTTAGGCGGTAGCGGGGCTTCCTACGAGCAGTACTTC. This gives the protein CASSLGGSGASYEQYF.

The chain recombines TRBV19 with TRBJ2-7; the D gene is possibly TRBD2 (5 bases). Trimming pared 6 bases from V and 4 bases from J, leaving 19 bases between. This CDR3 spans 15 amino acids. The V gene's germline CDR1 is LNHDA and CDR2 SQIVND (reference sequence). The CDR3: CASRPENGKRYEQYF. DNA of the CDR3: TGTGCCAGTAGGCCAGAGAACGGGAAACGGTACGAGCAGTACTTC.

The V gene is TRBV11-2, the J gene TRBJ2-5; D uncertain. CDR3 length: 13 residues. Per germline, CDR1 SGHAT and CDR2 FQNNGV. Trimming removed 2 bases at V and 2 bases at J, with 6 bases between. CDR3 amino acids: CASSLYTQETQYF. CDR3 bases: TGTGCCAGCAGCTTATACACTCAAGAGACCCAGTACTTC.

As DNA, the CDR3 is TGTGCCTCCGTCTCGCGGGGCCTCTGGCCTAGCACAGATACGCAGTATTTT. This translates into CASVSRGLWPSTDTQYF. This chain links TRBV10-3 with TRBJ2-3; perhaps TRBD2 as D (6 bases). The germline V and J ends were trimmed by 11 bases and 0 bases, with 24 bases remaining between them. Germline values: CDR1 ENHRY, CDR2 SYGVKD. This CDR3 spans 17 amino acids.

This clonotype was detected only a few times. The rearrangement uses TRBV7-6 and TRBJ2-2, with 9 bases aligning to TRBD1. Germline CDR1 and CDR2: SGHVS and FNYEAQ. Trimming at V came to 2 bases and at J to 3 bases, leaving 4 bases not matched to a gene. The CDR3 runs 16 residues. The CDR3 sequence: CASSLSGQGYTGELFF. The CDR3 region has the DNA TGTGCCAGCAGCTTATCGGGACAGGGATACACCGGGGAGCTGTTTTTT.

This sequence joins TRBV20-1 and TRBJ2-4; D is uncertain. In germline, CDR1 is DFQATT, CDR2 SNEGSKA (reference sequence). Trimming cost V 1 base and J 0 bases, with 7 bases left between them. The CDR3 loop spans 14 amino acids. The CDR3 is CSARGLGAKNIQYF. The CDR3 DNA reads TGCAGTGCTAGAGGTTTGGGAGCCAAAAACATTCAGTACTTC.

This clonotype came up a few times. The rearrangement uses TRBV5-6 and TRBJ1-5; D call uncertain. The CDR3 runs 15 residues. Germline CDR1 SGHDT, CDR2 YYEEEE. With 0 bases removed from V and 4 bases from J, the gap between germline ends came to 11 bases. CDR3 sequence reads: CASSLGPGRNQPQHF. In nucleotides, the CDR3 is TGTGCCAGCAGCTTGGGCCCGGGCCGAAATCAGCCCCAGCATTTT.

This clonotype has a handful of counts. The chain is built from TRBV6-5 and TRBJ2-1, with a possible D match to TRBD2 (6 bases). Germline V CDR1 and CDR2: MNHEY, SVGAGI. This CDR3 comprises 14 residues. Trimming shortened V by 2 bases and J by 5 bases, and 10 bases separated the two germline ends. DNA of the CDR3: TGTGCCAGCAGTTACGTGACTAGAGACAATGAGCAGTTCTTC. It translates to CASSYVTRDNEQFF.

This chain links TRBV7-2 with TRBJ2-1; 9 bases are a match to TRBD2. Losses at the gene ends were 2 bases for V and 5 bases for J; bases not matched to a gene: 4. Germline-derived CDR1 and CDR2 are SGHTA and FQGNSA. This CDR3 is built from 15 residues. The CDR3 sequence is CASSLRASGNNEQFF. The CDR3, as DNA: TGTGCCAGCAGCTTAAGGGCTAGCGGGAACAATGAGCAGTTCTTC.

A few counts support this clonotype. The V gene is TRBV6-2 or TRBV6-3, the J gene TRBJ2-7, with D perhaps matching TRBD1 or TRBD2 (5 bases each). Germline CDR1 MNHEY, CDR2 SVGEGT. Trimming took off 7 bases at V and 0 bases at J, with 13 bases between the two ends. The CDR3 has 14 amino acids. This chain's CDR3 is CASNDRDLSYEQYF. The DNA of the CDR3 is TGTGCCAGCAACGACCGGGACCTCTCCTACGAGCAGTACTTC.

This clonotype was seen ten or more times. The chain recombines TRBV10-3 with TRBJ2-3, with D possibly matching TRBD2 (6 bases). The germline V gene encodes CDR1 ENHRY and CDR2 SYGVKD. The germline V and J ends were trimmed by 5 bases and 3 bases, with 15 bases remaining between them. The CDR3 contains 15 residues. For the CDR3, the DNA is TGTGCCATCAGTCCCCCGGGAGAGGGGACAGATACGCAGTATTTT. It is translated as CAISPPGEGTDTQYF.

This clonotype was observed a handful of times. This chain links TRBV6-2 or TRBV6-3 with TRBJ2-1, with D perhaps TRBD2 (5 bases). Trimming removed 4 bases at V and 7 bases at J, with 14 bases between. The CDR3 loop spans 14 amino acids. In germline, CDR1 is MNHEY, CDR2 SVGEGT. CDR3 in DNA: TGTGCCAGCAGTTCGATTAGGAGGATTAATGAGCAGTTCTTC. Translating it yields CASSSIRRINEQFF.

As DNA, the CDR3 is TGTGCCAGCAGCCCAGGGACTAACCCTACCTTGGAGACCCAGTACTTC. This gives the protein CASSPGTNPTLETQYF. This rearrangement joins TRBV7-8 to TRBJ2-5; 7 nucleotides align to TRBD2. The CDR3 is made up of 16 amino acids. In germline, CDR1 is SGHVS, CDR2 FQNEAQ. J gave up 5 bases and V 5 bases, and 14 bases lay outside the gene matches.

The sample holds a few counts of this clonotype. The chain couples TRBV6-5 to TRBJ2-7; tentatively, D is TRBD1 or TRBD2 (5 bases each). CDR3 length: 15 residues. The V gene lost 0 bases and the J gene lost 5 bases, with 14 bases spanning the gap. Germline CDR1 MNHEY, CDR2 SVGAGI. The CDR3 spells CASSYSRVRVDEQYF. CDR3 DNA sequence: TGTGCCAGCAGTTACTCGAGGGTCAGGGTCGACGAGCAGTACTTC.

Points on this clonotype: A much larger clone differs by one base, so this may be a read error. The chain is built from TRBV7-9 and TRBJ2-4, with a possible D match to TRBD2 (5 bases). The germline V gene has CDR1 SEHNR and CDR2 FQNEAQ (reference sequence). There are 13 residues in the CDR3. CDR3 sequence: CASSLGSQNVQYF. CDR3 nucleotides: TGTGCCAGCAGCTTGGGGAGTCAAAACGTTCAGTACTTC.

This clonotype came up a few times. This chain connects TRBV9 to TRBJ1-1, with TRBD1 matching 7 bases. Germline loops: CDR1 SGDLS, CDR2 YYNGEE. The CDR3 loop spans 15 amino acids. Trimming at V came to 0 bases and at J to 3 bases, leaving 5 bases not matched to a gene. CDR3 in amino acids: CASSVEGQMDTEAFF. The CDR3 DNA reads TGTGCCAGCAGCGTAGAGGGACAGATGGACACTGAAGCTTTCTTT.

The CDR3 loop is CASSLSTNREDTQYF. The CDR3 bases are TGCGCCAGCAGCTTGAGTACAAACAGGGAAGATACGCAGTATTTT. The V gene is TRBV5-1, the J gene TRBJ2-3; the D gene is possibly TRBD1 (6 bases). The CDR3 is made up of 15 amino acids. Germline CDR1 SGHRS, CDR2 YFSETQ. Trimming removed 1 base at V and 5 bases at J, with 14 bases between.

The chain is built from TRBV5-1 and TRBJ1-5; D gene ambiguous. This CDR3 is built from 14 residues. V was clipped by 4 bases and J by 5 bases, with 13 bases between them. Germline V lookup: CDR1 SGHRS, CDR2 YFSETQ. The DNA for the CDR3 is TGCGCCAGCAGCCCGGGAGGGCCCCATCAGCCCCAGCATTTT. It is translated as CASSPGGPHQPQHF.

The J gene is TRBJ2-1, the V gene TRBV3-1; D tentatively fits TRBD1 or TRBD2 (5 bases each). The CDR3 length is 15 residues. Trimming pared 2 bases from V and 5 bases from J, leaving 13 bases between. The V gene's germline CDR1 is LGHDT and CDR2 YNNKEL (reference sequence). The CDR3 DNA sequence: TGTGCCAGCAGCCAAAGGGACCCCAAGGACAATGAGCAGTTCTTC. It codes for CASSQRDPKDNEQFF.

The rearrangement uses TRBV7-6 and TRBJ1-1; D perhaps matches TRBD1 (6 bases). CDR1 is SGHVS and CDR2 is FNYEAQ in the germline V gene. The CDR3 sequence is 15 residues long. V was trimmed by 5 bases and J by 1 base, leaving 14 bases between them. The CDR3 is CASSATGRANTEAFF. Written as DNA, the CDR3 is TGTGCCAGCAGCGCTACAGGGAGGGCGAACACTGAAGCTTTCTTT. The full variable domain, rest sourced from reference TRBV7-6 and TRBJ1-1, is GAGVSQSPRYKVTKRGQDVALRCDPISGHVSLYWYRQALGQGPEFLTYFNYEAQQDKSGLPNDRFSAERPEGSISTLTIQRTEQRDSAMYRCASSATGRANTEAFFGQGTRLTVV.

This clonotype showed up just a few times. V and J are TRBV5-4 and TRBJ2-2, with TRBD1 matching over 10 bases. The V segment lost 4 bases and the J segment 5 bases; nucleotides outside the gene matches: 11. This CDR3 region has 17 residues. Germline CDR1 and CDR2: SGHNT and YYREEE (reference sequence). The CDR3 coding sequence is TGTGCCAGCAGCCTGGGAAGGGACAGGGGATTTACCGGGGAGCTGTTTTTT. This encodes CASSLGRDRGFTGELFF.